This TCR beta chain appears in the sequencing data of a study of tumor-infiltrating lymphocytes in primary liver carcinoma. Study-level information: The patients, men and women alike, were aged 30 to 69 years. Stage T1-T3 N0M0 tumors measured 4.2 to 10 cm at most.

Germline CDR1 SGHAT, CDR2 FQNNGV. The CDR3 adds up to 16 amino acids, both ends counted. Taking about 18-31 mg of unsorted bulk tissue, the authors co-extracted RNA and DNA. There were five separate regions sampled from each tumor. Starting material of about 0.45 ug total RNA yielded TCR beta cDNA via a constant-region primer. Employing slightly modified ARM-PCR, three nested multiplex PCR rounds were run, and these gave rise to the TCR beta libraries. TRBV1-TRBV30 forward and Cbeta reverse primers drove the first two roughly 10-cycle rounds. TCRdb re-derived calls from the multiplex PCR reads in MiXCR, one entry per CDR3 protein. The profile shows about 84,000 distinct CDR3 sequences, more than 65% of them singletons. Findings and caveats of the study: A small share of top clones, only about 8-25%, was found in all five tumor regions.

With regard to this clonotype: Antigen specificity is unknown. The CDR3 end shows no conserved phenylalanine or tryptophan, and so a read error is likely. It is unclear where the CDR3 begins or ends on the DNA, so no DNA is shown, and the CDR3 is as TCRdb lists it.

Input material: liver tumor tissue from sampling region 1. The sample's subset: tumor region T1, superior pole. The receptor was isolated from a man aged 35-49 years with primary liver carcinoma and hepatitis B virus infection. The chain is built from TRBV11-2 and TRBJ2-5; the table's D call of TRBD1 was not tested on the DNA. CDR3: CASSLGSSSPGETRYI.